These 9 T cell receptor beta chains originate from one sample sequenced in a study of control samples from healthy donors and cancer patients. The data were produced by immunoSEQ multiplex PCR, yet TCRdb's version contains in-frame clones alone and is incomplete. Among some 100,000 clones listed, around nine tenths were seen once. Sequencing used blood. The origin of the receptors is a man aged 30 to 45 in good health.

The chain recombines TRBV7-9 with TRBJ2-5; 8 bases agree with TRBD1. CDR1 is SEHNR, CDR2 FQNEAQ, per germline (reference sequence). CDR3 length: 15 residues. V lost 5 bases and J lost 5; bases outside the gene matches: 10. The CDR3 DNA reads TGTGCCAGCAGCCCCTTATCAGGGGGCGGCGAGACCCAGTACTTC. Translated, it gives CASSPLSGGGETQYF.

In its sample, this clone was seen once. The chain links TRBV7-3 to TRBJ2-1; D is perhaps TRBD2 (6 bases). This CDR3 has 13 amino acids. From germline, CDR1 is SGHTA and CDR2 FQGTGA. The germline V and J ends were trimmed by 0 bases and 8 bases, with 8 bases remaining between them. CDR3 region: CASSLTPGDEQFF. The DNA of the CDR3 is TGTGCCAGCAGCTTAACGCCGGGGGATGAGCAGTTCTTC.

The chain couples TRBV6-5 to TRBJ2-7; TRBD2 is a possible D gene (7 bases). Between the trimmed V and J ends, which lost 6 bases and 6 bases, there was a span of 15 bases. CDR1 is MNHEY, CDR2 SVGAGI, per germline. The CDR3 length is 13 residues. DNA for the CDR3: TGTGCCAGCAGCACAACAGGGAGGGGCGAGCAGTACGTC. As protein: CASSTTGRGEQYV.

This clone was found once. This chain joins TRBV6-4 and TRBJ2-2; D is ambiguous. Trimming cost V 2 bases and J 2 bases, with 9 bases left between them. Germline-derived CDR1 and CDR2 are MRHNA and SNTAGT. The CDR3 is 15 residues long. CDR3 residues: CASSDGPQNTGELFF. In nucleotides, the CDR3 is TGTGCCAGCAGTGACGGGCCCCAAAACACCGGGGAGCTGTTTTTT.

The DNA of the CDR3 is TGTGCCAGCAGCATAAATAGCAATCAGCCCCAGCATTTT. The encoded protein is CASSINSNQPQHF. This chain connects TRBV7-8 to TRBJ1-5; D call uncertain. This CDR3 contains 13 residues. V lost 5 bases to trimming and J lost 0 bases, with 5 bases between them. Germline-derived CDR1 and CDR2 are SGHVS and FQNEAQ.

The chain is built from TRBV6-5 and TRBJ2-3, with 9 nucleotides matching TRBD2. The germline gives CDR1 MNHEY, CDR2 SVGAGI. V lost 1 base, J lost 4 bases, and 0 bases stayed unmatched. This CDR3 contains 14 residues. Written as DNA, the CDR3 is TGTGCCAGCAGTTACTTAGCGGGGGCAGATACGCAGTATTTT. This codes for CASSYLAGADTQYF.

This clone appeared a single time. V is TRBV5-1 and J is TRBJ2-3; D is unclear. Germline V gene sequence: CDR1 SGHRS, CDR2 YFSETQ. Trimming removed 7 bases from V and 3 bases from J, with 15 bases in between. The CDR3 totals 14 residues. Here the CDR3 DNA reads TGCGCCAGCCAAACGGACGTCCCAACAGATACGCAGTATTTT. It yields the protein CASQTDVPTDTQYF.

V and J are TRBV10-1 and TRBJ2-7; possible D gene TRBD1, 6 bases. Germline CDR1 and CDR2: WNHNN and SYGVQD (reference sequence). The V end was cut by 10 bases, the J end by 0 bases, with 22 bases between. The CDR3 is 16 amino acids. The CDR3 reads CAISGRRGRSSYEQYV. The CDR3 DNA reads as TGCGCCATCTCAGGACGCAGGGGCCGAAGCTCCTACGAGCAGTACGTC.

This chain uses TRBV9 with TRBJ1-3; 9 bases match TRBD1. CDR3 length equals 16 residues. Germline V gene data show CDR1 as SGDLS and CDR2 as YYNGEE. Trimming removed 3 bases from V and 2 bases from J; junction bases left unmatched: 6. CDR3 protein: CASSGRTGAPGNTIYF. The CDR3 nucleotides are TGTGCCAGCAGCGGACGGACAGGGGCTCCTGGAAACACCATATATTTT.